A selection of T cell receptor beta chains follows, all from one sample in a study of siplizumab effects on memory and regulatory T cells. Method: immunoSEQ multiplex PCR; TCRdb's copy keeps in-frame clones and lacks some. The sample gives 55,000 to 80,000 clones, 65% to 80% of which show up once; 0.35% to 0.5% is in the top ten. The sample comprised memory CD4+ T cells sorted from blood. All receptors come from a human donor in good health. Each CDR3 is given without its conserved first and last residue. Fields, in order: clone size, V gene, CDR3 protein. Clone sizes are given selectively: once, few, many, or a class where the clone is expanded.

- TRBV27 ASSPRVGYGYT
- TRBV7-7 ASRQDRAGELF
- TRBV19 ASRVGSNQPQH
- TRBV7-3 ASSLLGDTDTQY
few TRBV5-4 ASSLAAGQGRETQY
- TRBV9 ASGGNQETQY
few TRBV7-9 ASSSGQGKNTEAF
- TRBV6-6 ASSYNGYT
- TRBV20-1 SARHVETQY
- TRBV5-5 ASSSGWGGGTDTQY
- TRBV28 ASTQPQH
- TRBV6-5 ASSYSRGQGGDTQY
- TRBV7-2 ASSPPGPMGDGYT
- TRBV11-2 ASSFRLAGGPVIDEQF
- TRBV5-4 ASSLGTGAEQPQH
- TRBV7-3 ASGTSPDTQY
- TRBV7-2 ASRVRSTDTQY
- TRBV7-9 ASSPRGAETQY
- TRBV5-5 ASRPTIGTGGWNEKLF
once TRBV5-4 ASSWAPNTGELF
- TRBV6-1 ASSWGTENTEAF
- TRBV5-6 ASSFGTGNEKLF
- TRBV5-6 ASSRDRQNIQY
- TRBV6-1 ATRIGGGNEQF
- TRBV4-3 ASSQDRREETQY
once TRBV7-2 ASSRENQETQY
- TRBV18 ASSWSDGMNTEAF
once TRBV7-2 ASSSDRASYEQY